Below, 27 T cell receptor beta chains from the same sample are listed, as sequenced in a study of blood T cell repertoires in COVID-19. The data were produced by immunoSEQ multiplex PCR, yet TCRdb's version contains in-frame clones alone and is incomplete. The sample consists of over 200,000 clones, about 83% of them appearing once. Sequencing was carried out using peripheral blood. These receptor sequences come from a woman aged 50 to 65 with acute or convalescent COVID-19.

This clone was counted between two and nine times. V is TRBV28 and J is TRBJ2-1, with unresolved D. The germline CDR1 and CDR2 sequences are MDHEN and SYDVKM. The CDR3 is 16 residues long. Trimming left V 7 bases short and J 5 bases short, with 21 bases between. The chain's CDR3 is CASTPTSRSSDNEQFF. Here the CDR3 DNA reads TGTGCCAGCACCCCGACGAGTAGGAGTTCCGACAATGAGCAGTTCTTC.

The chain couples TRBV28 to TRBJ2-7, with TRBD1 matching 8 bases. CDR3 length: 15 residues. Germline CDR1 reads MDHEN; CDR2 reads SYDVKM. J was trimmed by 5 bases and V by 3 bases; bases with no gene match: 9. The DNA for the CDR3 is TGTGCCAGCAGTTTCTATCAGGGGGCGGTTGACGAGCAGTACTTC. Translating gives CASSFYQGAVDEQYF.

The count of this clone is one. This chain connects TRBV4-2 to TRBJ2-1, with TRBD1 matching over 7 bases. The CDR3 has 18 amino acids. V lost 1 base, J lost 8 bases, and 17 bases stayed unmatched. The germline CDR1 and CDR2 sequences are LGHNA and YNFKEQ. The CDR3 loop is CASSQVRSGQGERDEQFF. Here the CDR3 DNA reads TGTGCCAGCAGCCAAGTTCGATCGGGGCAGGGGGAGCGAGATGAGCAGTTCTTC.

This rearrangement joins TRBV7-8 to TRBJ1-1, with unresolved D. Trimming left V 4 bases short and J 4 bases short, with 13 bases between. The CDR3 covers 14 residues. Germline CDR1 and CDR2: SGHVS and FQNEAQ. In DNA form, the CDR3 reads TGTGCCAGCAGCTCCCCGGGAACCTTCACTGAAGCTTTCTTT. Protein sequence: CASSSPGTFTEAFF.

The chain recombines TRBV10-3 with TRBJ2-3; no clear D gene. The CDR3 covers 15 residues. Germline CDR1 and CDR2: ENHRY and SYGVKD. V shed 2 bases and J shed 1 base, with 10 bases lying between them. Here the CDR3 reads CAISEAVLGTDTQYF. DNA of the CDR3: TGTGCCATCAGTGAGGCGGTGCTTGGCACAGATACGCAGTATTTT.

CDR3 sequence (DNA): TGTGCCAGCGAGACGGCGGGGTCCAGCACAGATACGCAGTATTTT. Translating gives CASETAGSSTDTQYF. The chain uses TRBV7-2 and TRBJ2-3; D is possibly TRBD2 (6 bases). Trimming stripped 8 bases from V and 0 bases from J, with 15 bases between. Germline values: CDR1 SGHTA, CDR2 FQGNSA. There are 15 residues in the CDR3.

This clone showed up just a few times. This sequence joins TRBV4-2 and TRBJ2-7; maybe TRBD1 (6 bases). Deletions cut 1 base from V and 4 bases from J, with 11 bases between. The CDR3 extends over 14 amino acids. Per the germline V gene, CDR1 is LGHNA and CDR2 is YNFKEQ. CDR3 DNA: TGTGCCAGCAGCCAAGGGCAGGGGTCGTACGAGCAGTACTTC. Its protein product is CASSQGQGSYEQYF.

The chain employs TRBV27 and TRBJ1-2; TRBD1 might be the D (6 bases). V was cut by 8 bases and J by 8 bases, with 18 bases left in between. Looked up from germline, CDR1 is MNHEY and CDR2 is SMNVEV (reference sequence). CDR3 length: 13 residues. The CDR3 is CASRPGGATGYTF. As DNA, the CDR3 is TGTGCCAGCCGCCCGGGGGGGGCGACGGGCTACACCTTC.

V gene TRBV28 combines with J gene TRBJ1-2, with 9 bases that match TRBD1. The trim removed 7 bases at V and 0 bases at J, leaving 12 bases unmatched. CDR1 is MDHEN and CDR2 is SYDVKM in the germline V gene. The CDR3 length is 17 residues. The CDR3 DNA follows: TGTGCCAGCAACCTGGACCGGGACAGGGCTACTAACTATGGCTACACCTTC. Translating gives CASNLDRDRATNYGYTF.

V usage is TRBV7-3 and J usage is TRBJ2-2, with D tentatively TRBD1 (6 bases). There are 15 residues in the CDR3. Germline V lookup: CDR1 SGHTA, CDR2 FQGTGA. With 5 bases removed from V and 2 bases from J, the gap between germline ends came to 12 bases. CDR3 region: CASSPLGTNTGELFF. CDR3 DNA: TGTGCCAGCAGCCCCCTCGGGACAAACACCGGGGAGCTGTTTTTT.

The CDR3 protein is CASSRTRSEGELFF. CDR3 DNA sequence: TGTGCCAGCAGTAGAACGAGGTCCGAAGGGGAGCTGTTTTTT. The V gene is TRBV6-5, the J gene TRBJ2-2, with D uncertain. The CDR3 loop spans 14 amino acids. Germline CDR1 and CDR2: MNHEY and SVGAGI. V was pared by 5 bases and J by 8 bases, with 15 bases between.

The DNA of the CDR3 is TGTGCCACCAGCGGTCGGACTAGCGGGGACTCTCCCCCTTACGAGCAGTACTTC. Protein product: CATSGRTSGDSPPYEQYF. The V call is TRBV15, the J call TRBJ2-7; 12 bases agree with TRBD2. CDR3 length equals 18 residues. The V and J ends lost 5 bases and 4 bases, in that order; junction bases with no gene match: 15. Germline-derived CDR1 and CDR2 are LNHNV and YYDKDF (reference sequence).

The V call is TRBV27, the J call TRBJ1-2; D remains unclear. Germline V gene data show CDR1 as MNHEY and CDR2 as SMNVEV (reference sequence). Trimming left V 10 bases short and J 8 bases short, with 14 bases between. The CDR3 totals 11 residues. The CDR3 DNA reads as TGTGCCATCCTCTCGGAGGAGGGCTACACCTTC. Translating gives CAILSEEGYTF.

The gene calls are TRBV3-1 (or the pseudogene TRBV3-2) and TRBJ2-5; a possible D gene is TRBD1 (6 bases). Per the germline V gene, CDR1 is LGHDT and CDR2 is YNNKEL (reference sequence). Deletions cut 4 bases from V and 2 bases from J, with 14 bases between. This CDR3 spans 15 amino acids. CDR3 bases: TGTGCCAGCAGCCGTGGGACAACCGAGCAAGAGACCCAGTACTTC. Translation gives CASSRGTTEQETQYF.

The chain has TRBV6-1 and TRBJ2-5; D possibly corresponds to TRBD2 (6 bases). Trimming left V 2 bases short and J 5 bases short, with 9 bases between. The CDR3 length is 13 residues. Germline V gene data show CDR1 as MNHNS and CDR2 as SASEGT. CDR3 sequence: CASSEPGLETQYF. CDR3 DNA sequence: TGTGCCAGCAGTGAACCGGGACTGGAGACCCAGTACTTC.

The gene calls are TRBV19 and TRBJ1-2, with 8 bases that match TRBD1. CDR1 and CDR2 (germline): LNHDA, SQIVND (reference sequence). The V gene end was trimmed by 3 bases and the J gene end by 4 bases; junction bases not matched to a gene: 7. The CDR3 is made up of 15 amino acids. The CDR3 nucleotides read TGTGCCAGTAGTATTTTTGCAGGGGGCCTCTATGGCTACACCTTC. Protein sequence: CASSIFAGGLYGYTF.

The chain recombines TRBV25-1 with TRBJ2-3; TRBD2 agrees at 8 bases. The CDR3 sequence is 16 residues long. The germline V gene encodes CDR1 MGHDK and CDR2 SYGVNS. V dropped 1 base and J dropped 1; count of bases not matched to a gene: 4. This CDR3 reads CASSEWTSLGTDTQYF. CDR3 bases: TGTGCCAGCAGTGAATGGACTAGCCTTGGCACAGATACGCAGTATTTT. The complete variable domain, with remaining parts taken from reference TRBV25-1 and TRBJ2-3, reads EADIYQTPRYLVIGTGKKITLECSQTMGHDKMYWYQQDPGMELHLIHYSYGVNSTEKGDLSSESTVSRIRTEHFPLTLESARPSHTSQYLCASSEWTSLGTDTQYFGPGTRLTVL.

This chain uses TRBV19 with TRBJ2-7, with D perhaps TRBD1 (6 bases). V was cut by 5 bases and J by 9 bases, with 17 bases left in between. Germline values: CDR1 LNHDA, CDR2 SQIVND (reference sequence). The CDR3 is 13 amino acids. CDR3 bases: TGTGCCAGTAGTCCCGGGACAACCCCAGGGCAGTACTTC. Its translation: CASSPGTTPGQYF.

This chain joins TRBV29-1 and TRBJ2-1, with 11 bases aligning to TRBD2. This CDR3 comprises 17 residues. Losses at the gene ends were 6 bases for V and 3 bases for J; bases not matched to a gene: 13. Germline V gives CDR1 SQVTM, CDR2 ANQGSEA. The CDR3 loop is CSVIPRVAGGFYNEQFF. In nucleotides, the CDR3 is TGCAGCGTCATCCCCCGAGTAGCGGGAGGGTTCTACAATGAGCAGTTCTTC.

This sequence joins TRBV10-3 and TRBJ1-4; no clear D. With 3 bases removed from V and 5 bases from J, the gap between germline ends came to 13 bases. The CDR3 runs to 15 residues. The germline gives CDR1 ENHRY, CDR2 SYGVKD. Here the CDR3 DNA reads TGTGCCATCAGTGACCCACCCCCAGGCAATGAAAAACTGTTTTTT. As protein: CAISDPPPGNEKLFF.

This clone was observed once. This chain uses TRBV6-2 or TRBV6-3 with TRBJ2-7; 10 positions match TRBD2. The CDR3 covers 16 residues. The germline gives CDR1 MNHEY, CDR2 SVGEGT. Unmatched junction bases numbered 13, after V lost 4 bases and J lost 7 bases. Here the CDR3 reads CASSFPGAGGPGEQYF. As DNA, the CDR3 is TGTGCCAGCAGTTTCCCTGGAGCGGGAGGGCCGGGGGAGCAGTACTTC.

This chain links TRBV24-1 with TRBJ1-1; the D gene is possibly TRBD1 (5 bases). V gave up 7 bases and J gave up 0 bases, with 29 bases separating them. Germline V gene lookup returns CDR1 KGHDR and CDR2 SFDVKD. This CDR3 is 20 amino acids long. CDR3: CATRTREFKSGALLNTEAFF. For the CDR3, the DNA is TGTGCCACCAGAACCCGGGAGTTCAAGTCTGGGGCTCTTCTGAACACTGAAGCTTTCTTT.

The chain is built from TRBV4-1 and TRBJ2-6; 7 bases are a match to TRBD1. Germline loops: CDR1 MGHRA, CDR2 YSYEKL. Trimming removed 0 bases from V and 1 base from J; junction bases left unmatched: 3. CDR3 size: 17 residues. The CDR3 loop reads CASSQETGFSGANVLTF. The CDR3 DNA follows: TGCGCCAGCAGCCAAGAGACAGGGTTTTCTGGGGCCAACGTCCTGACTTTC.

The gene calls are TRBV6-1 and TRBJ1-1; no definite D call. This CDR3 is 16 amino acids long. Between the trimmed V and J ends, which lost 2 bases and 1 base, there was a span of 14 bases. CDR1 and CDR2 from the germline V gene are MNHNS and SASEGT. CDR3 in amino acids: CASSERRVGSNTEAFF. Written as DNA, the CDR3 is TGTGCCAGCAGTGAAAGGAGGGTAGGATCGAACACTGAAGCTTTCTTT.

Only a few counts were recorded for this clone. This chain joins TRBV27 and TRBJ1-1; 7 nucleotides align to TRBD1. Germline loops: CDR1 MNHEY, CDR2 SMNVEV (reference sequence). This CDR3 contains 12 residues. V was pared by 3 bases and J by 11 bases, with 6 bases of the junction left unmatched. As DNA, the CDR3 is TGTGCCAGCAGTTTGACAGGGAGACTCGCTTTCTTT. The encoded protein is CASSLTGRLAFF.

The chain joins TRBV30 to TRBJ1-1, with no clear D. The CDR3 totals 13 residues. Trimming pared 2 bases from V and 4 bases from J, leaving 11 bases between. Germline CDR1 is GTSNPN and CDR2 is SVGIG (reference sequence). This CDR3 is CAWSRGWGTEAFF. The CDR3 DNA reads as TGTGCCTGGAGTCGGGGATGGGGCACTGAAGCTTTCTTT.

This chain links TRBV5-6 with TRBJ2-7; 11 nucleotides align to TRBD2. V shed 4 bases and J 0 bases; nucleotides not matched to a gene: 9. Germline CDR1 reads SGHDT; CDR2 reads YYEEEE. This CDR3 region has 17 residues. The chain's CDR3 is CASSHGLAGGPSYEQYF. The CDR3 DNA sequence: TGTGCCAGCAGCCACGGACTAGCGGGCGGCCCCTCCTACGAGCAGTACTTC. The full variable domain, in which reference TRBV5-6 and TRBJ2-7 provide the parts outside the CDR3, is DAGVTQSPTHLIKTRGQQVTLRCSPKSGHDTVSWYQQALGQGPQFIFQYYEEEERQRGNFPDRFSGHQFPNYSSELNVNALLLGDSALYLCASSHGLAGGPSYEQYFGPGTRLTVT.